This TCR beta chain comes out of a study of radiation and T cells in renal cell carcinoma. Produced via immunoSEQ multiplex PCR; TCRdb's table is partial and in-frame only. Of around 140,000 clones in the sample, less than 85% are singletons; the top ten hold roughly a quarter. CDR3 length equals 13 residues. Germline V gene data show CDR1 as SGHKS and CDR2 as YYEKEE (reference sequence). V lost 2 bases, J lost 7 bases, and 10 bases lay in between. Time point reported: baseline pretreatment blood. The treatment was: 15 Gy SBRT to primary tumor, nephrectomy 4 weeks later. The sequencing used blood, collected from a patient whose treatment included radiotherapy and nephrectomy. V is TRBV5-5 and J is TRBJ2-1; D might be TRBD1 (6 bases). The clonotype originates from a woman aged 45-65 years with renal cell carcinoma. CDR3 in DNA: TGTGCCAGCAGCTTCCGGGACAAGAATGAGCAGTTCTTC. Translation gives CASSFRDKNEQFF.